The 31 T cell receptor beta chains reported below all come from one sample, sequenced in a study of cytomegalovirus exposure and HLA in healthy donors. PCR employed 60 Vbeta and 13 Jbeta primers. Measured with immunoSEQ multiplex PCR; TCRdb has only the in-frame clones, and not every one. This sample has around 140,000 clones; 61% occur once, and the top ten carry roughly 1.8%. The specimen sequenced was PBMCs. The receptor set was obtained from a male donor in good health and CMV-seronegative.

V usage is TRBV7-2 and J usage is TRBJ1-5; D unresolved. The CDR3 extends over 14 amino acids. Germline-derived CDR1 and CDR2 are SGHTA and FQGNSA. V gave up 3 bases and J gave up 7 bases, with 13 bases separating them. CDR3 loop: CASSFSRGGQPQHF. DNA for the CDR3: TGTGCCAGCAGCTTTAGCCGGGGTGGGCAGCCCCAGCATTTT.

The rearrangement uses TRBV9 and TRBJ2-1, with 7 bases matching TRBD1. The ends lost 4 bases at V and 8 bases at J; junction bases unmatched: 9. The CDR3 runs 14 residues. CDR1 is SGDLS and CDR2 is YYNGEE in the germline V gene. The CDR3 DNA follows: TGTGCCAGCAGCCCGAGCGACAGGGCCCATGAGCAGTTCTTC. Its protein product is CASSPSDRAHEQFF.

V and J are TRBV7-8 and TRBJ2-7; 11 bases agree with TRBD2. The CDR3 totals 15 residues. The ends lost 4 bases at V and 6 bases at J; junction bases unmatched: 8. Germline V CDR1 and CDR2: SGHVS, FQNEAQ. CDR3: CASSYGTSGSGEQYF. In nucleotides, the CDR3 is TGTGCCAGCAGCTACGGGACTAGCGGTTCCGGCGAGCAGTACTTC.

This clone was counted only a few times. The J gene is TRBJ1-2, the V gene TRBV30; D is uncertain. Deletions cut 2 bases from V and 8 bases from J, with 12 bases between. CDR1 is GTSNPN, CDR2 SVGIG, per germline (reference sequence). The CDR3 has 12 amino acids. The CDR3 region has the DNA TGTGCCTGGAGTTCTCACCCCGGGGGCTACACCTTC. Its translation: CAWSSHPGGYTF. Using reference TRBV30 and TRBJ1-2 for the parts outside the CDR3, the full variable domain is SQTIHQWPATLVQPVGSPLSLECTVEGTSNPNLYWYRQAAGRGLQLLFYSVGIGQISSEVPQNLSASRPQDRQFILSSKKLLLSDSGFYLCAWSSHPGGYTFGSGTRLTVV.

This chain links TRBV18 with TRBJ1-4, with a possible D match to TRBD1 (6 bases). CDR3 length: 16 residues. Per germline, CDR1 KGHSH and CDR2 LQKENI. Trimming left V 2 bases short and J 3 bases short, with 13 bases between. For the CDR3, the DNA is TGTGCCAGCTCACCAAGGGCAGGGGCTTCTAATGAAAAACTGTTTTTT. This codes for CASSPRAGASNEKLFF.

V is TRBV6-5 and J is TRBJ1-2; D is undetermined. V was shortened by 0 bases and J by 10 bases, with 9 bases between the two germline ends. The CDR3 covers 12 residues. Germline V lookup: CDR1 MNHEY, CDR2 SVGAGI. CDR3 DNA sequence: TGTGCCAGCAGTTACTCCGAGGGCCACTACACCTTC. Translation gives CASSYSEGHYTF.

This chain joins TRBV28 and TRBJ2-7; possibly TRBD2 for D (6 bases). The CDR3 is 14 amino acids. V dropped 5 bases and J dropped 2 bases, with 13 bases sitting between them. Germline CDR1 is MDHEN and CDR2 is SYDVKM. This CDR3 is CASSQGGATYEQYF. The DNA for the CDR3 is TGTGCCAGCAGTCAAGGAGGGGCAACCTACGAGCAGTACTTC.

The V call is TRBV5-6, the J call TRBJ2-3; possibly TRBD2 for D (5 bases). CDR1 and CDR2 (germline): SGHDT, YYEEEE. This CDR3 spans 13 amino acids. Trimming shortened V by 0 bases and J by 5 bases, and 7 bases separated the two germline ends. The DNA of the CDR3 is TGTGCCAGCAGCTTGGCGGGGAAAGATACGCAGTATTTT. Protein product: CASSLAGKDTQYF. Drawing the rest from reference TRBV5-6 and TRBJ2-3, the complete variable domain is DAGVTQSPTHLIKTRGQQVTLRCSPKSGHDTVSWYQQALGQGPQFIFQYYEEEERQRGNFPDRFSGHQFPNYSSELNVNALLLGDSALYLCASSLAGKDTQYFGPGTRLTVL.

The V call is TRBV6-6, the J call TRBJ1-5, with D tentatively TRBD1 (6 bases). This CDR3 has 13 amino acids. The V gene's germline CDR1 is MNHNY and CDR2 SVGAGI (reference sequence). Trimming took 4 bases from V and 7 from J, leaving 11 bases between them. The CDR3 nucleotides are TGTGCCAGCAGTTCCCCAGGGGTCCAGCCCCAGCATTTT. It yields the protein CASSSPGVQPQHF.

This rearrangement joins TRBV5-1 to TRBJ1-4; D gene ambiguous. Trimming took off 2 bases at V and 0 bases at J, with 5 bases between the two ends. The CDR3 covers 14 residues. Per the germline V gene, CDR1 is SGHRS and CDR2 is YFSETQ. The CDR3 loop is CASSFSATNEKLFF. CDR3 sequence (DNA): TGCGCCAGCAGCTTCAGTGCAACTAATGAAAAACTGTTTTTT.

The J gene is TRBJ2-1, the V gene TRBV7-9; TRBD2 is a possible D gene (7 bases). The CDR3 extends over 16 amino acids. V gave up 1 base and J gave up 7 bases, with 17 bases separating them. Germline V gene data show CDR1 as SEHNR and CDR2 as FQNEAQ (reference sequence). This CDR3 is CASSLEAGAGANEQFF. The CDR3 DNA follows: TGTGCCAGCAGCTTAGAGGCGGGCGCGGGGGCTAATGAGCAGTTCTTC.

This clone was detected only a few times. V is TRBV27 and J is TRBJ1-2, with D possibly being TRBD1 (5 bases). CDR3 length: 12 residues. Trimming took off 3 bases at V and 8 bases at J, with 10 bases between the two ends. Germline V lookup: CDR1 MNHEY, CDR2 SMNVEV (reference sequence). CDR3 region: CASSFEGVGYTF. CDR3 sequence (DNA): TGTGCCAGCAGTTTTGAAGGGGTGGGCTACACCTTC.

The V gene is TRBV7-2, the J gene TRBJ2-7, with 8 bases fitting TRBD2. Per germline, CDR1 SGHTA and CDR2 FQGNSA. The CDR3 covers 12 residues. V lost 1 base to trimming and J lost 7 bases; unmatched junction nucleotides: 0. As DNA, the CDR3 is TGTGCCAGCAGCTTAGTAGCGGGGGAGCAGTACTTC. This codes for CASSLVAGEQYF.

This clone was found a few times. J is TRBJ1-3 and V is TRBV4-1, with a weak D call TRBD1 (5 bases). Trimming shortened V by 3 bases and J by 0 bases, and 15 bases separated the two germline ends. The CDR3 extends over 17 amino acids. Germline V gene sequence: CDR1 MGHRA, CDR2 YSYEKL. Written as DNA, the CDR3 is TGCGCCAGCAGCCAGTTGATAGCGGGGGACTCTGGAAACACCATATATTTT. Translating it yields CASSQLIAGDSGNTIYF.

The chain employs TRBV2 and TRBJ2-5, with 12 bases identical to TRBD1. This CDR3 contains 15 residues. The V segment lost 7 bases and the J segment 4 bases; nucleotides outside the gene matches: 7. CDR1 and CDR2 (germline): SNHLY, FYNNEI. The CDR3 DNA reads as TGTGCCAGCACCGGGGACAGGGGGCGCCGAGAGACCCAGTACTTC. It specifies CASTGDRGRRETQYF.

V usage is TRBV7-6 and J usage is TRBJ1-1; D is perhaps TRBD1 (6 bases). There are 16 residues in the CDR3. From germline, CDR1 is SGHVS and CDR2 FNYEAQ. Between the trimmed V and J ends, which lost 1 base and 4 bases, there was a span of 16 bases. CDR3 coding DNA: TGTGCCAGCAGCTTAGGGGTTCGGGGGGCGACCACTGAAGCTTTCTTT. It encodes CASSLGVRGATTEAFF.

This chain uses TRBV7-3 with TRBJ2-1; a weak D match, TRBD2 (6 bases). The CDR3 is 18 residues long. Per germline, CDR1 SGHTA and CDR2 FQGTGA. V gave up 1 base and J gave up 7 bases, with 23 bases separating them. CDR3 DNA: TGTGCCAGCAGCTTAAATTCGGTGGCGGGGTTACAATGGAATGAGCAGTTCTTC. Its translation: CASSLNSVAGLQWNEQFF.

This clone was observed many times. V gene TRBV2 combines with J gene TRBJ2-7; weak D call: TRBD1 (6 bases). The CDR3 totals 14 residues. V was trimmed by 4 bases and J by 1 base, leaving 11 bases between them. Germline V gene data show CDR1 as SNHLY and CDR2 as FYNNEI. CDR3 bases: TGTGCCAGCAGTGTCGGGACAATGTCCTACGAGCAGTACTTC. This translates into CASSVGTMSYEQYF.

The chain employs TRBV29-1 and TRBJ1-1, with 10 bases lining up with TRBD1. The CDR3 is made up of 13 amino acids. The V gene's germline CDR1 is SQVTM and CDR2 ANQGSEA. J was trimmed by 8 bases and V by 3 bases; bases with no gene match: 6. The CDR3 sequence: CSVETGGELEAFF. The CDR3 bases are TGCAGCGTTGAGACAGGGGGCGAGCTGGAAGCTTTCTTT.

There are a few counts of this clone. V gene TRBV5-1 combines with J gene TRBJ2-7; 9 bases are shared with TRBD2. CDR3 length: 13 residues. V shed 7 bases and J 2 bases; nucleotides not matched to a gene: 4. CDR1 is SGHRS, CDR2 YFSETQ, per germline. In DNA, the CDR3 is TGCGCCAGCGGTCGCGGGGGGGCCTACGAGCAGTACTTC. As protein: CASGRGGAYEQYF.

The V call is TRBV9, the J call TRBJ1-3, with D perhaps matching TRBD1 (5 bases). Germline assignment: CDR1 SGDLS and CDR2 YYNGEE. The germline V and J ends were trimmed by 4 bases and 2 bases, with 16 bases remaining between them. The CDR3 is made up of 16 amino acids. CDR3: CASSPVGRGAGNTIYF. CDR3 coding DNA: TGTGCCAGCAGCCCAGTGGGGAGGGGCGCTGGAAACACCATATATTTT.

This rearrangement joins TRBV19 to TRBJ2-5, with a tentative D call TRBD2 (6 bases). This CDR3 is 14 amino acids long. V was clipped by 3 bases and J by 2 bases, with 10 bases between them. Germline CDR1 is LNHDA and CDR2 is SQIVND (reference sequence). CDR3 amino acids: CASSITGTQETQYF. CDR3 nucleotides: TGTGCCAGTAGTATCACCGGGACTCAAGAGACCCAGTACTTC.

This clone was found a few times. V usage is TRBV5-1 and J usage is TRBJ2-3; TRBD1 aligns across 8 bases. Per the germline V gene, CDR1 is SGHRS and CDR2 is YFSETQ. Trimming at V came to 4 bases and at J to 0 bases, leaving 13 bases not matched to a gene. This CDR3 is 18 amino acids long. The CDR3 DNA sequence: TGCGCCAGCAGCCTCCCGGGACAGGCAACTTTTAGCACAGATACGCAGTATTTT. Its translation: CASSLPGQATFSTDTQYF.

The chain carries TRBV10-1 and TRBJ2-3; D possibly corresponds to TRBD2 (5 bases). This CDR3 comprises 14 residues. Between the trimmed V and J ends, which lost 6 bases and 6 bases, there was a span of 16 bases. Germline-derived CDR1 and CDR2 are WNHNN and SYGVQD (reference sequence). The CDR3 nucleotides read TGCGCCAGCAGAGAAGGAGGACTGGGGGATACGCAGTATTTT. This codes for CASREGGLGDTQYF.

This clone was recorded a few times. The rearrangement links TRBV5-1 to TRBJ2-2, with 12 bases matching TRBD2. This CDR3 is built from 18 residues. Germline lookup yields CDR1 SGHRS and CDR2 YFSETQ. The junction had 9 bases not matched to a gene; V was cut back by 3 bases and J by 3 bases. In nucleotides, the CDR3 is TGCGCCAGCAGCTCCCTAGCGGGGGGGCGTCTTGACACCGGGGAGCTGTTTTTT. Translation gives CASSSLAGGRLDTGELFF.

CDR3 sequence (DNA): TGCGCCAGCAGCCTGGAAGCTGGCTACACCTTC. Residues: CASSLEAGYTF. The chain joins TRBV5-1 to TRBJ1-2; D not resolved. Germline V lookup: CDR1 SGHRS, CDR2 YFSETQ. This CDR3 comprises 11 residues. Deletions cut 4 bases from V and 7 bases from J, with 8 bases between.

V is TRBV7-8 and J is TRBJ1-2, with D tentatively TRBD1 (6 bases). The CDR3 totals 17 residues. CDR1 and CDR2 (germline): SGHVS, FQNEAQ. Trimming cost V 0 bases and J 1 base, with 15 bases left between them. CDR3 protein: CASSLAGHGYFNYGYTF. Written as DNA, the CDR3 is TGTGCCAGCAGCTTAGCGGGACACGGTTACTTTAACTATGGCTACACCTTC.

This clone came up once. This chain joins TRBV29-1 and TRBJ1-2, with D possibly matching TRBD1 (5 bases). CDR1 is SQVTM and CDR2 is ANQGSEA in the germline V gene. The CDR3 sequence is 12 residues long. V gave up 3 bases and J gave up 5 bases, with 10 bases separating them. Written as DNA, the CDR3 is TGCAGCGTTGATTCAGGGAGGTATGGCTACACCTTC. It translates to CSVDSGRYGYTF.

This chain links TRBV13 with TRBJ1-5; possible D gene TRBD1, 5 bases. This CDR3 spans 14 amino acids. V lost 5 bases to trimming and J lost 4 bases, with 12 bases between them. Germline V gene sequence: CDR1 PRHDT, CDR2 FYEKMQ (reference sequence). The CDR3 DNA sequence: TGTGCCAGCAGCGCGAGGGAGGGGAATCAGCCCCAGCATTTT. It codes for CASSAREGNQPQHF.

The chain links TRBV19 to TRBJ2-1, with 9 nucleotides matching TRBD2. V lost 9 bases and J lost 2; bases outside the gene matches: 2. The CDR3 contains 13 residues. Per the germline V gene, CDR1 is LNHDA and CDR2 is SQIVND (reference sequence). Here the CDR3 reads CARERGAYNEQFF. As DNA, the CDR3 is TGTGCCAGAGAGCGGGGGGCCTACAATGAGCAGTTCTTC.

This clone was observed a handful of times. The chain employs TRBV5-4 and TRBJ2-3, with 9 nucleotides matching TRBD1. Germline CDR1 SGHNT, CDR2 YYREEE (reference sequence). The V segment lost 5 bases and the J segment 8 bases; nucleotides outside the gene matches: 12. The CDR3 covers 15 residues. In DNA, the CDR3 is TGTGCCAGCAGACGCGGGACAGGGATTTTGGCTACGCAGTATTTT. It yields the protein CASRRGTGILATQYF. Supplemented by reference TRBV5-4 and TRBJ2-3, the full variable domain reads ETGVTQSPTHLIKTRGQQVTLRCSSQSGHNTVSWYQQALGQGPQFIFQYYREEENGRGNFPPRFSGLQFPNYSSELNVNALELDDSALYLCASRRGTGILATQYFGPGTRLTVL.